These 25 T cell receptor beta chains originate from one sample sequenced in a study of cytomegalovirus exposure and HLA in healthy donors (TCRdb year 2017). Libraries were constructed by the immunoSEQ multiplex PCR assay. A mixture of 60 forward primers for TCR Vbeta segments and 13 reverse primers for TCR Jbeta segments was used in the multiplex PCR. TCRdb carries this immuneACCESS record with in-frame sequences only. Its versions omit some clonotypes, under half of them owing to an unresolved V gene in the studies checked, with the rest unexplained. The sample records tens of thousands of clones, approximately 81% of which are singletons. The ten largest clonotypes hold approximately 1.2% of the sample. Material: PBMCs. These receptor sequences come from a girl aged 2-10 years in good health and CMV-seropositive.

This clone was counted a few times. This CDR3 reads CASSSGLAGGYEQYF. The DNA of the CDR3 is TGCGCCAGCAGCTCTGGACTAGCGGGAGGGTACGAGCAGTACTTC. The gene calls are TRBV5-1 and TRBJ2-7, with TRBD2 matching 15 bases. This CDR3 is 15 amino acids long. The J segment lost 4 bases and the V segment lost 3 bases, leaving 2 bases of the junction unmatched. Germline-derived CDR1 and CDR2 are SGHRS and YFSETQ.

The J gene is TRBJ2-1, the V gene TRBV7-9, with 7 bases matching TRBD2. The CDR3 is 14 amino acids. V was pared by 5 bases and J by 9 bases, with 10 bases of the junction left unmatched. Germline V gene sequence: CDR1 SEHNR, CDR2 FQNEAQ (reference sequence). DNA of the CDR3: TGTGCCAGCAGCCTTGGCGGGAGTTCAGGTGAGCAGTTCTTC. Protein sequence: CASSLGGSSGEQFF.

This clone was counted only a few times. The chain employs TRBV19 and TRBJ2-5, with 10 bases matching TRBD1. CDR3 length equals 13 residues. V gave up 5 bases and J gave up 6 bases; unmatched junction bases: 3. Germline V CDR1 and CDR2: LNHDA, SQIVND (reference sequence). CDR3 amino acids: CASSPGQGQTQYF. CDR3 bases: TGTGCCAGTAGTCCGGGACAGGGGCAGACCCAGTACTTC.

V and J are TRBV4-2 and TRBJ2-1, with 7 nucleotides matching TRBD1. Trimming cost V 6 bases and J 1 base; bases outside gene matches: 0. The CDR3 extends over 13 amino acids. Looked up from germline, CDR1 is LGHNA and CDR2 is YNFKEQ. CDR3 loop: CASRQGSYNEQFF. The CDR3, as DNA: TGTGCCAGCAGACAGGGGTCCTACAATGAGCAGTTCTTC.

For this clone: At the DNA level, this CDR3 is encoded by other sequences in the same sample as well. The chain employs TRBV6-5 and TRBJ1-1; D is uncertain. CDR3 length: 14 residues. V was trimmed by 0 bases and J by 2 bases, leaving 7 bases between them. Germline CDR1 MNHEY, CDR2 SVGAGI. For the CDR3, the DNA is TGTGCCAGCAGTTACTCCCGCGGCAACACTGAAGCTTTCTTT. As protein: CASSYSRGNTEAFF.

CDR3 DNA sequence: TGTGCCAGCAGCTACGGACCGGACTATAACTATGGCTACACCTTC. Amino acids: CASSYGPDYNYGYTF. V and J are TRBV7-3 and TRBJ1-2; D is unclear. The CDR3 contains 15 residues. CDR1 and CDR2 (germline): SGHTA, FQGTGA. V lost 4 bases to trimming and J lost 1 base, with 13 bases between them.

The gene calls are TRBV27 and TRBJ2-1, with no clear D. The germline gives CDR1 MNHEY, CDR2 SMNVEV (reference sequence). The CDR3 runs to 12 residues. Trimming stripped 0 bases from V and 8 bases from J, with 5 bases between. The CDR3 reads CASSLSRDEQFF. CDR3 in DNA: TGTGCCAGCAGTTTATCCCGGGATGAGCAGTTCTTC.

The chain recombines TRBV29-1 with TRBJ2-7, with a tentative D call TRBD2 (6 bases). V gave up 4 bases and J gave up 7 bases, with 14 bases separating them. Germline V gene lookup returns CDR1 SQVTM and CDR2 ANQGSEA. The CDR3 loop spans 12 amino acids. CDR3 sequence (DNA): TGCAGCGTTGCGGGACTGGTCGGGGAGCAGTACTTC. This translates into CSVAGLVGEQYF.

V usage is TRBV7-2 and J usage is TRBJ2-3; perhaps TRBD1 as D (6 bases). The germline V gene encodes CDR1 SGHTA and CDR2 FQGNSA. The CDR3 is made up of 16 amino acids. V was pared by 5 bases and J by 3 bases, with 18 bases between. CDR3 coding DNA: TGTGCCAGCAGCCCACCAACAGGGTTTGTTACAGATACGCAGTATTTT. It yields the protein CASSPPTGFVTDTQYF.

The chain recombines TRBV4-1 with TRBJ2-7, with a weak D call TRBD2 (6 bases). Germline V gene sequence: CDR1 MGHRA, CDR2 YSYEKL. Between the trimmed V and J ends, which lost 4 bases and 4 bases, there was a span of 11 bases. The CDR3 is 13 amino acids. For the CDR3, the DNA is TGCGCCAGCAGCCCCGGGAGAGGGTACGAGCAGTACTTC. Protein product: CASSPGRGYEQYF.

The CDR3 spells CAIQEVKHEQFF. The CDR3 DNA is TGTGCCATCCAGGAAGTAAAACATGAGCAGTTCTTC. This sequence joins TRBV10-3 and TRBJ2-1; no definite D call. V was pared by 8 bases and J by 8 bases, with 13 bases between. Germline values: CDR1 ENHRY, CDR2 SYGVKD. CDR3 length equals 12 residues.

CDR3: CASRVDRDTEAFF. CDR3 sequence (DNA): TGTGCCAGCAGGGTGGACAGGGACACTGAAGCTTTCTTT. The chain employs TRBV6-1 and TRBJ1-1; 8 nucleotides agree with TRBD1. V trimming: 6 bases; J trimming: 3 bases; junction bases outside the gene matches: 3. Germline CDR1 reads MNHNS; CDR2 reads SASEGT. This CDR3 is 13 amino acids long.

The chain combines TRBV5-1 with TRBJ2-7, with TRBD1 as a possible D gene (6 bases). Per the germline V gene, CDR1 is SGHRS and CDR2 is YFSETQ. There are 16 residues in the CDR3. With 0 bases removed from V and 4 bases from J, the gap between germline ends came to 17 bases. This chain's CDR3 is CASSLDWGLVEYEQYF. CDR3 bases: TGCGCCAGCAGCTTGGATTGGGGGCTAGTCGAGTACGAGCAGTACTTC.

This clone was picked up one time. This chain uses TRBV5-4 with TRBJ2-1, with D hard to call. CDR1 and CDR2 from the germline V gene are SGHNT and YYREEE (reference sequence). This CDR3 is 12 amino acids long. V shed 1 base and J shed 4 bases, with 3 bases lying between them. CDR3 nucleotides: TGTGCCAGCAGCTTGTCTTACAATGAGCAGTTCTTC. Translation: CASSLSYNEQFF.

V usage is TRBV7-9 and J usage is TRBJ1-4, with 9 bases matching TRBD1. Germline V gives CDR1 SEHNR, CDR2 FQNEAQ (reference sequence). This CDR3 is built from 15 residues. V shed 1 base and J 8 bases; nucleotides not matched to a gene: 5. The CDR3 sequence is CASSLDTGGKEKLFF. CDR3 DNA: TGTGCCAGCAGCTTAGATACAGGGGGCAAGGAAAAACTGTTTTTT.

This clone was seen a few times. The chain uses TRBV4-1 and TRBJ1-1; D is unresolved. In germline, CDR1 is MGHRA, CDR2 YSYEKL. The CDR3 is 14 amino acids. V was trimmed by 0 bases and J by 3 bases, leaving 8 bases between them. The CDR3 nucleotides are TGCGCCAGCAGCCAAGAATTAGTGGACACTGAAGCTTTCTTT. This codes for CASSQELVDTEAFF.

This clone appeared a single time. V and J are TRBV7-9 and TRBJ2-7; 8 nucleotides align to TRBD1. Trimming removed 5 bases from V and 6 bases from J; junction bases left unmatched: 9. The germline gives CDR1 SEHNR, CDR2 FQNEAQ (reference sequence). The CDR3 spans 14 residues. The CDR3 reads CASSPETGASEQYF. The CDR3, as DNA: TGTGCCAGCAGCCCAGAGACAGGGGCTAGCGAGCAGTACTTC.

The V call is TRBV28, the J call TRBJ1-2; D is undetermined. The CDR3 contains 13 residues. V was clipped by 5 bases and J by 4 bases, with 11 bases between them. Germline V lookup: CDR1 MDHEN, CDR2 SYDVKM. CDR3 sequence: CASSPGLIYGYTF. The CDR3 coding sequence is TGTGCCAGCAGTCCGGGTCTGATCTATGGCTACACCTTC.

The chain couples TRBV27 to TRBJ2-7; TRBD2 is a possible D gene (5 bases). V was pared by 5 bases and J by 0 bases, with 14 bases between. Germline-derived CDR1 and CDR2 are MNHEY and SMNVEV (reference sequence). This CDR3 comprises 15 residues. DNA of the CDR3: TGTGCCAGCAGTCGCACCCCGGGGAACTCCTACGAGCAGTACTTC. Translated, it gives CASSRTPGNSYEQYF.

This clone was observed a handful of times. The rearrangement uses TRBV10-3 and TRBJ1-5; tentative D call: TRBD1 (5 bases). This CDR3 has 12 residues. CDR1 and CDR2 from the germline V gene are ENHRY and SYGVKD. The V end was cut by 11 bases, the J end by 3 bases, with 11 bases between. DNA for the CDR3: TGTGCCTCGGGGGGTTACAATCAGCCCCAGCATTTT. It specifies CASGGYNQPQHF.

The sample holds one count of this clone. V gene TRBV6-1 combines with J gene TRBJ1-4; 7 nucleotides line up with TRBD1. Germline CDR1 is MNHNS and CDR2 is SASEGT. The length of the CDR3 is 13 residues. V was pared by 4 bases and J by 11 bases, with 7 bases of the junction left unmatched. The DNA for the CDR3 is TGTGCCAGCAGTGGGGACAGATGGAATAAACTGTTTTTT. Translated: CASSGDRWNKLFF.

The chain couples TRBV2 to TRBJ2-3; D possibly corresponds to TRBD2 (5 bases). Germline CDR1 is SNHLY and CDR2 is FYNNEI. Between the trimmed V and J ends, which lost 6 bases and 3 bases, there was a span of 16 bases. CDR3 size: 15 residues. The CDR3 DNA follows: TGTGCCAGCAGAGAGGGTTACCCCTCTACAGATACGCAGTATTTT. Amino acids: CASREGYPSTDTQYF.

The chain uses TRBV6-5 and TRBJ1-4; D not resolved. V was shortened by 3 bases and J by 5 bases, with 10 bases between the two germline ends. CDR1 is MNHEY, CDR2 SVGAGI, per germline. This CDR3 spans 14 amino acids. CDR3 region: CASSYGQKNEKLFF. The CDR3, as DNA: TGTGCCAGCAGTTATGGGCAGAAGAATGAAAAACTGTTTTTT.

The chain carries TRBV6-5 and TRBJ2-7; D may be TRBD2 (5 bases). The germline V gene encodes CDR1 MNHEY and CDR2 SVGAGI. CDR3 size: 15 residues. Trimming removed 2 bases from V and 2 bases from J, with 13 bases in between. This CDR3 reads CASSYITDSPYEQYF. CDR3 sequence (DNA): TGTGCCAGCAGTTACATCACGGACTCCCCCTACGAGCAGTACTTC.

The rearrangement uses TRBV6-1 and TRBJ1-2; a weak D match, TRBD1 (5 bases). Per germline, CDR1 MNHNS and CDR2 SASEGT. V lost 4 bases and J 4 bases, leaving 31 bases between the germline ends. This CDR3 contains 20 residues. The DNA for the CDR3 is TGTGCCAGCAGTGTACTTTTGGGGCGGGACGTGACATTTAGTTCCTATGGCTACACCTTC. The encoded protein is CASSVLLGRDVTFSSYGYTF.